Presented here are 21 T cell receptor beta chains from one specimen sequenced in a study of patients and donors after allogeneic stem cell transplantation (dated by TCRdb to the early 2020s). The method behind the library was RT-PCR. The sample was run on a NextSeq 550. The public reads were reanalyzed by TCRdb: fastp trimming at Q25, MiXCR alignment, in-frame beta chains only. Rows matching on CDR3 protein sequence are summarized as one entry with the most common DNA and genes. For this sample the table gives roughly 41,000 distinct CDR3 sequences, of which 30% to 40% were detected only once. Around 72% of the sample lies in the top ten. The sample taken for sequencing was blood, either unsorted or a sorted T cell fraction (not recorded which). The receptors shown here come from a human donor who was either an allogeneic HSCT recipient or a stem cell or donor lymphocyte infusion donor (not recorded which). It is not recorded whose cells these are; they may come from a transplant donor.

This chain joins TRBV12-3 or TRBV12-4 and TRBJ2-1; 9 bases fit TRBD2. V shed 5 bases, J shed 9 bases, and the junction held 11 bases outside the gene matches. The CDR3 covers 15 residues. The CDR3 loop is CASSPSVAGVVEQFF. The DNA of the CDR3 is TGTGCCAGCAGTCCTTCGGTAGCGGGAGTGGTTGAGCAGTTCTTC.

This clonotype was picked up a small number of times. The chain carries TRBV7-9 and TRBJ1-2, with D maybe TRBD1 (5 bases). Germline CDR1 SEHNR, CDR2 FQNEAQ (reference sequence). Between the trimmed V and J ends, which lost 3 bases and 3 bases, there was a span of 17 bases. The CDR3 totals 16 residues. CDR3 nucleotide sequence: TGTGCCAGCAGCTTGAAAGGGGCGCGGTCCCACTATGGCTACACCTTC. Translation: CASSLKGARSHYGYTF. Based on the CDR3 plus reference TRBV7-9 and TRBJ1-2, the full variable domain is DTGVSQNPRHKITKRGQNVTFRCDPISEHNRLYWYRQTLGQGPEFLTYFQNEAQLEKSRLLSDRFSAERPKGSFSTLEIQRTEQGDSAMYLCASSLKGARSHYGYTFGSGTRLTVV.

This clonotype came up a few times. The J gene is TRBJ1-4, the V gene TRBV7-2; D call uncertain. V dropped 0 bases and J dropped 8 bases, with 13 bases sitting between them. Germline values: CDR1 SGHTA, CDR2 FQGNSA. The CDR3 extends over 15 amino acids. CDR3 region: CASSLAVAPGEKLFF. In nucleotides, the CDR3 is TGTGCCAGCAGCTTAGCTGTGGCCCCGGGGGAAAAACTGTTTTTT.

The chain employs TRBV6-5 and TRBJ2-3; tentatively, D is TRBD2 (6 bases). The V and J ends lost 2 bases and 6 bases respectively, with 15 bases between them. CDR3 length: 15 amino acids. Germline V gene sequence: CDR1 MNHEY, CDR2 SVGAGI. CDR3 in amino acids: CASSYHSSGGDTQYF. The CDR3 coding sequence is TGTGCCAGCAGTTACCACTCGTCCGGAGGGGATACGCAGTATTTT.

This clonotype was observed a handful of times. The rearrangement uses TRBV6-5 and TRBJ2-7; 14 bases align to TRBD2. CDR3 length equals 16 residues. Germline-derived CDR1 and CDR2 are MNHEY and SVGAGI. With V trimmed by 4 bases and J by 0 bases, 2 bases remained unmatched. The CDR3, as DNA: TGTGCCAGCAGTTCGGGACTAGCGGGAGTCTCCTACGAGCAGTACTTC. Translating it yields CASSSGLAGVSYEQYF.

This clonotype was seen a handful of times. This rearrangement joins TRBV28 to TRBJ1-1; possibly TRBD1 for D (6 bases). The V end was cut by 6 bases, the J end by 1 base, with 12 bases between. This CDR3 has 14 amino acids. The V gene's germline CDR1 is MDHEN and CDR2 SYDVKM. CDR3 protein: CASRIYRENTEAFF. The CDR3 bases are TGTGCCAGCAGGATCTACAGGGAGAACACTGAAGCTTTCTTT.

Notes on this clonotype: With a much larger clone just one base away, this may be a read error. This CDR3 reads CASSYSPGLYGYTF. CDR3 DNA: TGTGCCAGCAGTTACTCCCCGGGACTCTATGGCTACACCTTC. The rearrangement joins TRBV6-5 to TRBJ1-2; D is possibly TRBD1 (5 bases). Germline CDR1 and CDR2: MNHEY and SVGAGI. V lost 0 bases to trimming and J lost 4 bases, with 9 bases between them. CDR3 size: 14 residues.

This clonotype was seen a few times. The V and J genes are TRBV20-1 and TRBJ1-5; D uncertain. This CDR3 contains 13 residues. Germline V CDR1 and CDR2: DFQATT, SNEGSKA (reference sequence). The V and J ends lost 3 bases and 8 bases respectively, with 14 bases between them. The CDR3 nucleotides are TGCAGTGCTAGTTGGTCAGCCTACGAGCCCCAGCATTTT. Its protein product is CSASWSAYEPQHF.

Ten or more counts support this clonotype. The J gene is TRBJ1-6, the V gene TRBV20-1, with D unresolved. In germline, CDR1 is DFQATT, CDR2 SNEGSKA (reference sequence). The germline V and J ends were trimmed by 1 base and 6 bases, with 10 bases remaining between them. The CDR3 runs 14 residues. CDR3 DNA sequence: TGCAGTGCTAGAGTCGGCACCTTTAATTCACCCCTCCACTTT. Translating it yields CSARVGTFNSPLHF.

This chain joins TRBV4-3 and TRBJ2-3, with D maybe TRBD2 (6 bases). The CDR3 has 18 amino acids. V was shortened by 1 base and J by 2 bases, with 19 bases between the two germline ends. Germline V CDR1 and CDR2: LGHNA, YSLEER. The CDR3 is CASSQARGVGGITDTQYF. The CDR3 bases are TGCGCCAGCAGCCAAGCTCGAGGTGTCGGGGGAATCACAGATACGCAGTATTTT.

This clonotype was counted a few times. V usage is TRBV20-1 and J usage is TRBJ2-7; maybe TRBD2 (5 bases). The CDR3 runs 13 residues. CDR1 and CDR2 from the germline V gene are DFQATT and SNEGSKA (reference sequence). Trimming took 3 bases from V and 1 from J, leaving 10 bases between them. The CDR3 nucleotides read TGCAGTGCTAGCGGGGAACTTTCCTACGAGCAGTACTTC. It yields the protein CSASGELSYEQYF.

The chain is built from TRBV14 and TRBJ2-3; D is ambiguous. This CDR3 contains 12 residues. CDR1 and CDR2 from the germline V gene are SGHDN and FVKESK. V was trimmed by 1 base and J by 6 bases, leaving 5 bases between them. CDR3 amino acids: CASSQVGDTQYF. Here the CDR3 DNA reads TGTGCCAGCAGCCAAGTGGGGGATACGCAGTATTTT.

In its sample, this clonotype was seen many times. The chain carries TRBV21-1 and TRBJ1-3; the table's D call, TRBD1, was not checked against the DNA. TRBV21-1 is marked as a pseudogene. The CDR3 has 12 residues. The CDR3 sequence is CEDGAGLDTIYF. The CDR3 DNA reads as TGTGAAGATGGGGCAGGGTTAGACACCATATATTTT.

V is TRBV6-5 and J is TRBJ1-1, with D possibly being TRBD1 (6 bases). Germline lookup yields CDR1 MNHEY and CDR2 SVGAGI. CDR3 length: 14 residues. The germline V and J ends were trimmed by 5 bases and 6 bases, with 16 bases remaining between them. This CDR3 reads CASSGVWGPPEAFF. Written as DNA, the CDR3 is TGTGCCAGCAGTGGGGTTTGGGGGCCACCTGAAGCTTTCTTT.

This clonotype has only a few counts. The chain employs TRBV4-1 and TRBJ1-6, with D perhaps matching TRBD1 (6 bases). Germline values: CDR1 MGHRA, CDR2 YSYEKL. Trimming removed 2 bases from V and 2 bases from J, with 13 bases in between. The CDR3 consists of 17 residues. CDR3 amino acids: CASSQTGPGAYNSPLHF. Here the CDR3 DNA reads TGCGCCAGCAGCCAAACAGGGCCCGGCGCCTATAATTCACCCCTCCACTTT.

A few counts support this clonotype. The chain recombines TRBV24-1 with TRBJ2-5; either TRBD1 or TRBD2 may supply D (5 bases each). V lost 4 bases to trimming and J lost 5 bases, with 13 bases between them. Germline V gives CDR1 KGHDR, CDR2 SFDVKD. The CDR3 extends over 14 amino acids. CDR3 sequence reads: CATSEAGTWETQYF. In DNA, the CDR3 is TGTGCCACCAGTGAAGCCGGGACCTGGGAGACCCAGTACTTC.

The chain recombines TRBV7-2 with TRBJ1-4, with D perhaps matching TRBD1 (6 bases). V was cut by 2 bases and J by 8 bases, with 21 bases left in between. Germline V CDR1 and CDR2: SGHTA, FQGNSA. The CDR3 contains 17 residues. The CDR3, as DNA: TGTGCCAGCAGCTTACTGGCCAGGGGCTCGTTCCGCGAAAAACTGTTTTTT. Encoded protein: CASSLLARGSFREKLFF.

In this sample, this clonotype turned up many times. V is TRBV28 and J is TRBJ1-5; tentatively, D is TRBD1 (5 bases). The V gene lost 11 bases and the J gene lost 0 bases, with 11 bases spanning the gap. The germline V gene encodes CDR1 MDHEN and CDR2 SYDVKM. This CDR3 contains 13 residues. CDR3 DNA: TGTGCCGAGGGACTGAATAGCAATCAGCCCCAGCATTTT. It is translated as CAEGLNSNQPQHF.

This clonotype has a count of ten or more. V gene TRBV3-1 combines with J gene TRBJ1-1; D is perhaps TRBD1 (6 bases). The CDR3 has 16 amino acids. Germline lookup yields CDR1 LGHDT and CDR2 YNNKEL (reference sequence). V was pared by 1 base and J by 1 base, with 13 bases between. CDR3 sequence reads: CASSQATGRSNTEAFF. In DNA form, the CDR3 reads TGTGCCAGCAGCCAAGCAACAGGGAGGTCGAACACTGAAGCTTTCTTT.

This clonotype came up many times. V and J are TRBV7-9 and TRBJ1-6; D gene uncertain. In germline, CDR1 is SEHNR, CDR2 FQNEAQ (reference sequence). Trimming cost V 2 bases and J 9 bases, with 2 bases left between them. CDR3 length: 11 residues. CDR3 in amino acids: CASSLSSPLHF. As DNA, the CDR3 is TGTGCCAGCAGCTTAAGTTCACCCCTCCACTTT.

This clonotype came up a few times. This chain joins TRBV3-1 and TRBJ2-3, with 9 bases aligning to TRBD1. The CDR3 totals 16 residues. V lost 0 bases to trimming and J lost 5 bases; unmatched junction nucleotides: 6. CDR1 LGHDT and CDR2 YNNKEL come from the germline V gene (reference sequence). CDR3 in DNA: TGTGCCAGCAGCCAAGATTGGACAGGGGTAGTAGATACGCAGTATTTT. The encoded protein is CASSQDWTGVVDTQYF.